The clone carrying this TCR beta chain was observed a few times. Trimming took 11 bases from V and 8 from J; bases not matched to a gene: 6. CDR1 is LNHNV and CDR2 is YYDKDF in the germline V gene (reference sequence). The CDR3 is 13 residues long. Original analysis: It was from reference gene primer amplification that nucleated cell counts were estimated. TCRdb keeps only in-frame clones here, not all; method: immunoSEQ multiplex PCR. D and trimming come from the DNA, and the V and J calls and clone size come from that table. Seen here are 90,000 to 130,000 clones, around 86% observed once, and the top ten hold 4% to 5.5%. The data originate from a study of blood T cell repertoires in COVID-19. Study overall: Whether acute or convalescent, the COVID-19 samples came from the United States, Italy and Spain. The analysed material was cDNA or gDNA that came from T cells, B-cell-depleted T cells, or PBMCs.

The chain is built from TRBV15 and TRBJ1-4, with TRBD1 identical over 12 bases. The sequencing sample was made of peripheral blood. The sequence came from a man aged 35 to 55 with acute or convalescent COVID-19. The CDR3 protein is CAARDRGQEKLFF. In DNA form, the CDR3 reads TGTGCCGCTAGGGACAGGGGGCAAGAAAAACTGTTTTTT.